Following are 23 T cell receptor beta chains from one sample sequenced in a study of early stage breast cancer tumors. The repertoire was sequenced with immunoSEQ multiplex PCR; TCRdb's copy has only in-frame clones and lacks some. The sample lists about 21,000 clones, roughly 76% occurring once. The material sequenced was blood. These receptor sequences come from a person between 60 and 70 years old with breast cancer.

The V gene is TRBV19, the J gene TRBJ1-1, with unresolved D. V lost 5 bases to trimming and J lost 4 bases, with 14 bases between them. This CDR3 region has 14 residues. CDR1 is LNHDA and CDR2 is SQIVND in the germline V gene (reference sequence). CDR3 protein: CASSWRETSTEAFF. CDR3 DNA: TGTGCCAGTAGTTGGCGGGAAACCTCCACTGAAGCTTTCTTT.

The chain joins TRBV29-1 to TRBJ2-5; possible D gene TRBD1, 5 bases. The CDR3 has 14 amino acids. Per germline, CDR1 SQVTM and CDR2 ANQGSEA. Between the trimmed V and J ends, which lost 4 bases and 2 bases, there was a span of 14 bases. CDR3 protein: CSVARVDDQETQYF. As DNA, the CDR3 is TGCAGCGTTGCCAGGGTGGATGATCAAGAGACCCAGTACTTC. The variable domain in full, with the rest retrieved from reference TRBV29-1 and TRBJ2-5, is SAVISQKPSRDICQRGTSLTIQCQVDSQVTMMFWYRQQPGQSLTLIATANQGSEATYESGFVIDKFPISRPNLTFSTLTVSNMSPEDSSIYLCSVARVDDQETQYFGPGTRLLVL.

V usage is TRBV11-2 and J usage is TRBJ2-4; D remains unclear. V was shortened by 5 bases and J by 0 bases, with 11 bases between the two germline ends. Germline-derived CDR1 and CDR2 are SGHAT and FQNNGV. The CDR3 is 15 residues long. For the CDR3, the DNA is TGTGCCAGCAGCGGAGACAAGCTAGCCAAAAACATTCAGTACTTC. Protein: CASSGDKLAKNIQYF.

CDR3 sequence (DNA): TGTGCCAGCAGTTTACCACCTTTAGGAACAGATACGCAGTATTTT. The encoded protein is CASSLPPLGTDTQYF. The chain joins TRBV28 to TRBJ2-3; D is unresolved. Germline V gene sequence: CDR1 MDHEN, CDR2 SYDVKM. V was clipped by 2 bases and J by 3 bases, with 12 bases between them. This CDR3 is 15 amino acids long.

This sequence joins TRBV19 and TRBJ1-5, with D possibly being TRBD1 (6 bases). The CDR3 sequence is 16 residues long. Germline loops: CDR1 LNHDA, CDR2 SQIVND (reference sequence). Trimming cost V 0 bases and J 3 bases, with 12 bases left between them. CDR3 region: CASSIEGGRYNQPQHF. DNA for the CDR3: TGTGCCAGTAGTATAGAAGGGGGACGCTACAATCAGCCCCAGCATTTT.

The chain joins TRBV18 to TRBJ2-3, with a weak D call TRBD1 (5 bases). The ends were cut back, 0 bases at V and 4 bases at J, with 11 bases in the middle. CDR1 and CDR2 (germline): KGHSH, LQKENI. CDR3 length: 15 amino acids. The CDR3 region has the DNA TGTGCCAGCTCACCACCGTCGGCAGGGTCAGATACGCAGTATTTT. Protein: CASSPPSAGSDTQYF.

As DNA, the CDR3 is TGTGCTAGTGCCCTCCATCTAAGACAGGCGACAAACTATGGCTACACCTTC. This codes for CASALHLRQATNYGYTF. The chain has TRBV12-5 and TRBJ1-2, with D tentatively TRBD1 (6 bases). CDR3 size: 17 residues. The germline V gene encodes CDR1 LGHNT and CDR2 FRNRAP. V lost 7 bases and J lost 2, with 23 bases in between.

This clone was counted between two and nine times. The gene calls are TRBV5-1 and TRBJ1-1, with 9 positions matching TRBD1. Germline CDR1 reads SGHRS; CDR2 reads YFSETQ. V was pared by 4 bases and J by 6 bases, with 10 bases of the junction left unmatched. This CDR3 region has 15 residues. CDR3 residues: CASSLKGQGGAEAFF. CDR3 nucleotide sequence: TGCGCCAGCAGCCTAAAGGGACAGGGAGGGGCTGAAGCTTTCTTT.

V is TRBV15 and J is TRBJ2-7; D not resolved. The CDR3 has 14 amino acids. Trimming shortened V by 0 bases and J by 0 bases, and 6 bases separated the two germline ends. The germline V gene encodes CDR1 LNHNV and CDR2 YYDKDF (reference sequence). CDR3 nucleotides: TGTGCCACCAGCAGAGATTGGGCCTCCTACGAGCAGTACTTC. As protein: CATSRDWASYEQYF.

This clone was counted once. J is TRBJ1-5 and V is TRBV15, with 9 bases matching TRBD1. This CDR3 is 13 amino acids long. J was trimmed by 3 bases and V by 8 bases; bases with no gene match: 2. Per germline, CDR1 LNHNV and CDR2 YYDKDF (reference sequence). DNA of the CDR3: TGTGCCACCGGGGACAGGGCCAATCAGCCCCAGCATTTT. This gives the protein CATGDRANQPQHF.

This clone was detected a few times. The V and J genes are TRBV14 and TRBJ1-6, with D unresolved. Germline V gives CDR1 SGHDN, CDR2 FVKESK. V was clipped by 3 bases and J by 4 bases, with 7 bases between them. The CDR3 consists of 14 residues. In nucleotides, the CDR3 is TGTGCCAGCAGCCAGGGCCGGTATAATTCACCCCTCCACTTT. This sequence encodes CASSQGRYNSPLHF.

The chain is built from TRBV2 and TRBJ2-7, with D perhaps TRBD2 (5 bases). There are 16 residues in the CDR3. Germline CDR1 SNHLY, CDR2 FYNNEI. The V end lost 3 bases, the J end lost 3 bases, and 18 bases lay between the germline ends. CDR3 in DNA: TGTGCCAGCAGTGATAGCGTCCACTTAAGTAACTACGAGCAGTACTTC. It is translated as CASSDSVHLSNYEQYF.

J is TRBJ2-5 and V is TRBV11-2; 7 positions match TRBD2. The CDR3 is 15 amino acids. V was clipped by 2 bases and J by 10 bases; unmatched bases: 13. CDR1 and CDR2 (germline): SGHAT, FQNNGV. The CDR3 is CASSLSAGTWGGQYF. The CDR3 DNA reads TGTGCCAGCAGCTTAAGTGCAGGGACTTGGGGGGGCCAGTACTTC.

This chain links TRBV27 with TRBJ1-1, with a weak D call TRBD1 (5 bases). The CDR3 covers 16 residues. Germline CDR1 and CDR2: MNHEY and SMNVEV (reference sequence). V was trimmed by 6 bases and J by 0 bases, leaving 17 bases between them. The CDR3: CASSRGGSRMNTEAFF. Here the CDR3 DNA reads TGTGCCAGCAGCCGCGGGGGGTCCCGGATGAACACTGAAGCTTTCTTT.

The chain carries TRBV7-9 and TRBJ2-1; a possible D gene is TRBD2 (6 bases). This CDR3 spans 15 amino acids. Germline V gene sequence: CDR1 SEHNR, CDR2 FQNEAQ (reference sequence). V was pared by 5 bases and J by 3 bases, with 14 bases between. The CDR3 region is CASSPSGRGYNEQFF. DNA of the CDR3: TGTGCCAGCAGCCCCTCGGGGCGGGGCTACAATGAGCAGTTCTTC.

V usage is TRBV18 and J usage is TRBJ1-2; TRBD1 is a possible D gene (6 bases). The ends were cut back, 0 bases at V and 6 bases at J, with 14 bases in the middle. CDR3 size: 15 residues. CDR1 is KGHSH and CDR2 is LQKENI in the germline V gene. The CDR3 is CASSPPTTGSHGYTF. The CDR3 DNA reads TGTGCCAGCTCACCACCCACCACAGGGTCGCATGGCTACACCTTC.

This clone was picked up a small number of times. This chain links TRBV2 with TRBJ2-5, with D unresolved. The CDR3 runs 14 residues. Germline CDR1 and CDR2: SNHLY and FYNNEI. The V and J ends lost 6 bases and 2 bases respectively, with 13 bases between them. As DNA, the CDR3 is TGTGCCAGCAGCCCCGGACGGACGCAAGAGACCCAGTACTTC. As protein: CASSPGRTQETQYF.

The chain links TRBV30 to TRBJ2-1; TRBD2 matches at 8 bases. Losses at the gene ends were 5 bases for V and 15 bases for J; bases not matched to a gene: 12. This CDR3 contains 12 residues. Germline CDR1 and CDR2: GTSNPN and SVGIG (reference sequence). The CDR3: CAWSPPGTRRFF. The CDR3 nucleotides are TGTGCCTGGTCACCCCCCGGGACTAGAAGGTTCTTC.

The chain is built from TRBV5-1 and TRBJ1-1; no definite D call. Trimming took off 0 bases at V and 5 bases at J, with 8 bases between the two ends. Germline V lookup: CDR1 SGHRS, CDR2 YFSETQ. This CDR3 region has 13 residues. This CDR3 reads CASSLGRGTEAFF. CDR3 in DNA: TGCGCCAGCAGCTTGGGGCGGGGTACTGAAGCTTTCTTT.

The rearrangement uses TRBV15 and TRBJ2-2; no firm D call. The V end was cut by 0 bases, the J end by 0 bases, with 5 bases between. CDR1 LNHNV and CDR2 YYDKDF come from the germline V gene (reference sequence). The CDR3 is 15 residues long. CDR3 DNA: TGTGCCACCAGCAGAGATCGGGCGAACACCGGGGAGCTGTTTTTT. As protein: CATSRDRANTGELFF.

The rearrangement joins TRBV5-6 to TRBJ2-4; 14 bases line up with TRBD2. Looked up from germline, CDR1 is SGHDT and CDR2 is YYEEEE. J gave up 6 bases and V 4 bases, and 6 bases lay outside the gene matches. The CDR3 consists of 16 residues. As DNA, the CDR3 is TGTGCCAGCAGCAGACTAGCGGGGGGGCGAGTAAACATTCAGTACTTC. This translates into CASSRLAGGRVNIQYF. Together with reference TRBV5-6 and TRBJ2-4, the CDR3 gives the full variable domain: DAGVTQSPTHLIKTRGQQVTLRCSPKSGHDTVSWYQQALGQGPQFIFQYYEEEERQRGNFPDRFSGHQFPNYSSELNVNALLLGDSALYLCASSRLAGGRVNIQYFGAGTRLSVL.

The V gene is TRBV7-2, the J gene TRBJ2-5; 7 nucleotides agree with TRBD2. After removal of 0 bases from V and 4 bases from J, the junction contained 5 bases not matched to a gene. CDR3 length: 15 amino acids. Germline values: CDR1 SGHTA, CDR2 FQGNSA. CDR3 coding DNA: TGTGCCAGCAGCTTAGCAAGTGGGGGGGTAGAGACCCAGTACTTC. It codes for CASSLASGGVETQYF.

The CDR3 bases are TGTGCCAGCAGCTCAGATCCCCCTGATAGCTCTGGAAACACCATATATTTT. Its translation: CASSSDPPDSSGNTIYF. V is TRBV7-8 and J is TRBJ1-3; no clear D gene. The V end lost 4 bases, the J end lost 0 bases, and 16 bases lay between the germline ends. The CDR3 is 17 residues long. CDR1 and CDR2 from the germline V gene are SGHVS and FQNEAQ.